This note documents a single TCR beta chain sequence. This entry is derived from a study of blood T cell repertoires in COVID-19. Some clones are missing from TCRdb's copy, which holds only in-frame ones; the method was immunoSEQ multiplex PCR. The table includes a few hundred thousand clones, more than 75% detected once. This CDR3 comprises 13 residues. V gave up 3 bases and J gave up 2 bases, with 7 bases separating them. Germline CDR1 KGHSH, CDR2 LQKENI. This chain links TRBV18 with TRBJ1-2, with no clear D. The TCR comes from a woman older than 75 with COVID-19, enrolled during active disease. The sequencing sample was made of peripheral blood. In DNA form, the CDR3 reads TGTGCCAGCTCACCGGGAGGGAACTATGGCTACACCTTC. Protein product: CASSPGGNYGYTF.